The next 25 T cell receptor beta chains were all read from a single sample in a study of Ad26.COV2.S vaccination and SARS-CoV-2 variants. Treatment meaning: approximately 18 received Ad26.COV2.S at low or high dose, single or two shots; 5 received placebo; per-sample allocation not given. The investigators took samples on day 63 after the first vaccine or placebo injection. Generated by immunoSEQ multiplex PCR, the TCRdb table keeps only in-frame clones and is missing some. The data show around 300,000 clones, about 87% seen once. The starting material was peripheral blood, obtained in a trial of Ad26.COV2.S vaccine versus placebo. These receptors were taken from a person between 18 and 60 years old who received the Ad26.COV2.S COVID-19 vaccine or a placebo.

The V and J genes are TRBV6-5 and TRBJ2-3; 13 nucleotides agree with TRBD2. This CDR3 region has 15 residues. The V gene end was trimmed by 10 bases and the J gene end by 4 bases; junction bases not matched to a gene: 8. CDR1 is MNHEY, CDR2 SVGAGI, per germline. CDR3: CATLGLAGVSDTQYF. The CDR3 nucleotides are TGTGCCACCCTTGGACTAGCGGGAGTGTCAGATACGCAGTATTTT.

The gene calls are TRBV12-3 or TRBV12-4 and TRBJ2-1; perhaps TRBD1 as D (5 bases). This CDR3 contains 11 residues. Trimming shortened V by 5 bases and J by 7 bases, and 6 bases separated the two germline ends. The CDR3 here is CASSRTNEQFF. CDR3 in DNA: TGTGCCAGCAGTAGGACAAATGAGCAGTTCTTC.

This chain links TRBV27 with TRBJ1-2, with D perhaps matching TRBD1 (6 bases). The CDR3 has 14 residues. In germline, CDR1 is MNHEY, CDR2 SMNVEV (reference sequence). V was trimmed by 7 bases and J by 9 bases, leaving 21 bases between them. CDR3 sequence reads: CASKLDTNRDRYTF. The CDR3 DNA follows: TGTGCCAGCAAACTTGATACTAACAGGGATCGCTACACCTTC.

This clone was observed once. The V call is TRBV7-8, the J call TRBJ2-3, with TRBD2 matching 11 bases. The germline V gene encodes CDR1 SGHVS and CDR2 FQNEAQ. The V and J ends lost 5 bases and 2 bases, in that order; junction bases with no gene match: 6. This CDR3 comprises 16 residues. The CDR3 reads CASSPRLAGITDTQYF. CDR3 in DNA: TGTGCCAGCAGCCCAAGACTAGCGGGGATCACAGATACGCAGTATTTT.

This chain connects TRBV9 to TRBJ2-1; 9 nucleotides agree with TRBD1. Per germline, CDR1 SGDLS and CDR2 YYNGEE. Unmatched junction bases numbered 5, after V lost 3 bases and J lost 4 bases. CDR3 length: 15 residues. The CDR3 region has the DNA TGTGCCAGCAGCGCCCGGGACAGGGTTTACAATGAGCAGTTCTTC. It codes for CASSARDRVYNEQFF.

The chain recombines TRBV28 with TRBJ2-5, with D maybe TRBD2 (6 bases). Germline CDR1 and CDR2: MDHEN and SYDVKM. V lost 5 bases and J lost 4, with 11 bases in between. The CDR3 runs 13 residues. The CDR3: CASSRRGSETQYF. CDR3 sequence (DNA): TGTGCCAGCAGTAGGAGGGGTTCAGAGACCCAGTACTTC.

The chain combines TRBV6-2 or TRBV6-3 with TRBJ2-7; D might be TRBD2 (5 bases). From germline, CDR1 is MNHEY and CDR2 SVGEGT. V was shortened by 2 bases and J by 0 bases, with 8 bases between the two germline ends. The CDR3 contains 14 residues. The DNA for the CDR3 is TGTGCCAGCAGTTACGAAGGACTCTCCTACGAGCAGTACTTC. Its protein is CASSYEGLSYEQYF.

Note on this clone: A single base separates this from a much larger clone, so it may be a read error. This sequence joins TRBV7-2 and TRBJ1-5, with 7 bases fitting TRBD1. V trimming: 6 bases; J trimming: 4 bases; junction bases outside the gene matches: 3. The CDR3 totals 13 residues. From germline, CDR1 is SGHTA and CDR2 FQGNSA. The CDR3 nucleotides read TGTGCCAGCAGACGGGACAGTAATCAGCCCCAGCATTTT. Encoded protein: CASRRDSNQPQHF. The whole variable domain, filled in from reference TRBV7-2 and TRBJ1-5, reads GAGVSQSPSNKVTEKGKDVELRCDPISGHTALYWYRQSLGQGLEFLIYFQGNSAPDKSGLPSDRFSAERTGGSVSTLTIQRTQQEDSAVYLCASRRDSNQPQHFGDGTRLSIL.

This clone has only one observation. Other DNA sequences in the same sample also yield this CDR3. The CDR3, as DNA: TGTGCCAGCAGCCTCACTAGTTACGAGCAGTACTTC. This encodes CASSLTSYEQYF. The chain links TRBV28 to TRBJ2-7, with D perhaps TRBD2 (5 bases). With 6 bases removed from V and 4 bases from J, the gap between germline ends came to 10 bases. The CDR3 has 12 residues. Germline assignment: CDR1 MDHEN and CDR2 SYDVKM. Drawing the rest from reference TRBV28 and TRBJ2-7, the complete variable domain is DVKVTQSSRYLVKRTGEKVFLECVQDMDHENMFWYRQDPGLGLRLIYFSYDVKMKEKGDIPEGYSVSREKKERFSLILESASTNQTSMYLCASSLTSYEQYFGPGTRLTVT.

This chain links TRBV18 with TRBJ1-1; maybe TRBD1 (6 bases). V shed 6 bases and J shed 1 base, with 15 bases lying between them. The CDR3 covers 15 residues. Germline V CDR1 and CDR2: KGHSH, LQKENI. CDR3 residues: CASSRRDIQNTEAFF. The CDR3 DNA is TGTGCCAGCTCGCGAAGGGACATACAGAACACTGAAGCTTTCTTT.

V is TRBV27 and J is TRBJ2-1, with a weak D call TRBD1 (5 bases). CDR1 is MNHEY, CDR2 SMNVEV, per germline (reference sequence). The CDR3 is made up of 13 amino acids. The V and J ends lost 6 bases and 4 bases respectively, with 10 bases between them. CDR3 DNA sequence: TGTGCCAGCAGCCGAACAGGATACAATGAGCAGTTCTTC. Translating it yields CASSRTGYNEQFF.

The CDR3, as DNA: TGTGCCACCAGCAGAGGGGTCAGGGTGGCCTATTCACCCCTCCACTTT. It specifies CATSRGVRVAYSPLHF. V and J are TRBV15 and TRBJ1-6, with D perhaps TRBD1 (5 bases). The CDR3 is made up of 16 amino acids. Trimming shortened V by 1 base and J by 8 bases, and 15 bases separated the two germline ends. The germline V gene encodes CDR1 LNHNV and CDR2 YYDKDF (reference sequence).

The chain recombines TRBV7-2 with TRBJ1-6; D remains unclear. The CDR3 length is 12 residues. The V gene's germline CDR1 is SGHTA and CDR2 FQGNSA. V gave up 2 bases and J gave up 9 bases, with 5 bases separating them. Here the CDR3 reads CASSLRGSPLHF. The CDR3 DNA reads as TGTGCCAGCAGCTTAAGAGGTTCACCCCTCCACTTT.

J is TRBJ1-1 and V is TRBV30; TRBD1 might be the D (6 bases). CDR3 size: 11 residues. Looked up from germline, CDR1 is GTSNPN and CDR2 is SVGIG (reference sequence). V was shortened by 2 bases and J by 8 bases, with 9 bases between the two germline ends. The CDR3 coding sequence is TGTGCCTGGAGTAGGGACATGGAAGCTTTCTTT. The encoded protein is CAWSRDMEAFF. Supplemented by reference TRBV30 and TRBJ1-1, the full variable domain reads SQTIHQWPATLVQPVGSPLSLECTVEGTSNPNLYWYRQAAGRGLQLLFYSVGIGQISSEVPQNLSASRPQDRQFILSSKKLLLSDSGFYLCAWSRDMEAFFGQGTRLTVV.

This chain connects TRBV19 to TRBJ1-6; D perhaps matches TRBD1 (6 bases). The CDR3 length is 14 residues. V lost 7 bases and J 9 bases, leaving 16 bases between the germline ends. Germline V CDR1 and CDR2: LNHDA, SQIVND (reference sequence). As DNA, the CDR3 is TGTGCCAGTAATCAGGGGACCTATGTTTCACCCCTCCACTTT. Translation gives CASNQGTYVSPLHF.

The chain uses TRBV30 and TRBJ1-1; 7 nucleotides match TRBD1. Germline lookup yields CDR1 GTSNPN and CDR2 SVGIG (reference sequence). The CDR3 is made up of 14 amino acids. V lost 3 bases to trimming and J lost 2 bases; unmatched junction nucleotides: 6. The CDR3 sequence is CAWRRGQSNTEAFF. For the CDR3, the DNA is TGTGCCTGGAGGAGGGGACAGTCAAACACTGAAGCTTTCTTT.

The rearrangement uses TRBV4-1 and TRBJ1-1; maybe TRBD1 (6 bases). Trimming shortened V by 4 bases and J by 8 bases, and 11 bases separated the two germline ends. This CDR3 comprises 12 residues. Germline CDR1 is MGHRA and CDR2 is YSYEKL. CDR3: CASSRSGQEAFF. CDR3 sequence (DNA): TGCGCCAGCAGCCGTTCCGGACAGGAAGCTTTCTTT.

The V and J genes are TRBV5-6 and TRBJ1-5, with D unclear. Trimming cost V 0 bases and J 9 bases, with 7 bases left between them. Germline V gene lookup returns CDR1 SGHDT and CDR2 YYEEEE. CDR3 size: 12 residues. In nucleotides, the CDR3 is TGTGCCAGCAGCTTGGTTGGTATGCCCCAGCATTTT. Its translation: CASSLVGMPQHF.

CDR3 protein: CASSLSETALYEQYF. The CDR3 nucleotides read TGTGCCAGCAGTTTGAGTGAGACAGCCCTTTACGAGCAGTACTTC. V is TRBV27 and J is TRBJ2-7; possible D gene TRBD1, 5 bases. The germline CDR1 and CDR2 sequences are MNHEY and SMNVEV (reference sequence). V was pared by 3 bases and J by 4 bases, with 16 bases between. The CDR3 has 15 amino acids.

The V gene is TRBV7-3, the J gene TRBJ2-3; D possibly uses TRBD1 or TRBD2 (5 bases each). The V and J ends lost 5 bases and 0 bases respectively, with 15 bases between them. Germline-derived CDR1 and CDR2 are SGHTA and FQGTGA. The CDR3 is 16 residues long. CDR3 bases: TGTGCCAGCAGCCCTCGGGACGGCCAGAGCACAGATACGCAGTATTTT. Amino acid sequence: CASSPRDGQSTDTQYF.

This clone came up a few times. The chain is built from TRBV5-1 and TRBJ2-1, with a possible D match to TRBD1 (8 bases). Germline values: CDR1 SGHRS, CDR2 YFSETQ. V lost 0 bases, J lost 7 bases, and 14 bases lay in between. CDR3 size: 15 residues. CDR3 sequence reads: CASSLGTGGVNEQFF. DNA of the CDR3: TGCGCCAGCAGCTTGGGTACAGGGGGGGTGAATGAGCAGTTCTTC.

The chain couples TRBV25-1 to TRBJ2-7; 12 nucleotides match TRBD1. CDR3 length equals 16 residues. The germline V gene encodes CDR1 MGHDK and CDR2 SYGVNS. The junction had 9 bases not matched to a gene; V was cut back by 1 base and J by 8 bases. CDR3 residues: CASSEFLGQGAWQQYF. The CDR3 bases are TGTGCCAGCAGTGAATTTCTGGGACAGGGGGCATGGCAGCAGTACTTC.

This clone was seen just once. The CDR3 reads CAVRSQGWNEKLFF. As DNA, the CDR3 is TGTGCCGTGCGGTCGCAGGGGTGGAATGAAAAACTGTTTTTT. This chain joins TRBV19 and TRBJ1-4; TRBD1 is a possible D gene (6 bases). From germline, CDR1 is LNHDA and CDR2 SQIVND (reference sequence). The V end was cut by 11 bases, the J end by 5 bases, with 18 bases between. The CDR3 is made up of 14 amino acids.

The V gene is TRBV6-2 or TRBV6-3, the J gene TRBJ2-6; no clear D. The CDR3 has 15 residues. The germline V gene has CDR1 MNHEY and CDR2 SVGEGT. Trimming shortened V by 2 bases and J by 1 base, and 6 bases separated the two germline ends. Here the CDR3 DNA reads TGTGCCAGCAGTTACGACGGGTCTGGGGCCAACGTCCTGACTTTC. Protein: CASSYDGSGANVLTF.

The table lists this clone with a count of one. DNA for the CDR3: TGCGCCAGCAGCCAAGCAATAGCGGGGGCAAACAATGAGCAGTTCTTC. Encoded protein: CASSQAIAGANNEQFF. The V call is TRBV4-3, the J call TRBJ2-1; the match to TRBD2 covers 9 bases. The junction had 6 bases not matched to a gene; V was cut back by 1 base and J by 5 bases. Germline V gives CDR1 LGHNA, CDR2 YSLEER. The CDR3 runs to 16 residues.